These 25 T cell receptor beta chains were sequenced from one sample in a study of neoadjuvant anti-PD-1 for oral cavity cancer. Only in-frame clones appear in the TCRdb table, and some are missing; sequencing was by immunoSEQ multiplex PCR. Of around 14,000 clones in the sample, about 70% are singletons; the top ten hold around 3%. The sequenced sample was PBMCs, obtained before nivolumab (anti-PD-1) treatment. Receptor source: a person aged 40-85 years with oral cavity squamous cell carcinoma.

The chain recombines TRBV5-1 with TRBJ1-2; D is ambiguous. The CDR3 loop spans 14 amino acids. Per the germline V gene, CDR1 is SGHRS and CDR2 is YFSETQ. V was pared by 2 bases and J by 0 bases, with 8 bases between. The chain's CDR3 is CASSFGRTNYGYTF. CDR3 coding DNA: TGCGCCAGCAGCTTTGGGAGAACTAACTATGGCTACACCTTC.

The chain is built from TRBV9 and TRBJ2-1; TRBD2 agrees at 7 bases. Per the germline V gene, CDR1 is SGDLS and CDR2 is YYNGEE. With 4 bases clipped from V and 3 bases from J, the junction kept 7 bases outside the gene matches. The CDR3 sequence is 15 residues long. Here the CDR3 reads CASSSRGGGYNEQFF. CDR3 nucleotides: TGTGCCAGCAGCTCCCGAGGCGGGGGCTACAATGAGCAGTTCTTC.

The V call is TRBV27, the J call TRBJ2-3; the D is unclear. CDR3 length: 16 amino acids. Per germline, CDR1 MNHEY and CDR2 SMNVEV (reference sequence). V was cut by 7 bases and J by 2 bases, with 19 bases left in between. CDR3 protein: CASTQTPPRNTDTQYF. CDR3 bases: TGTGCCAGCACCCAGACTCCACCCCGCAACACAGATACGCAGTATTTT.

This clone has only a few counts. The rearrangement links TRBV4-1 to TRBJ1-1; D ambiguous. The CDR3 is made up of 16 amino acids. Germline assignment: CDR1 MGHRA and CDR2 YSYEKL. Trimming removed 1 base from V and 5 bases from J, with 17 bases in between. The CDR3 loop reads CASSQVRWGRKTEAFF. DNA of the CDR3: TGCGCCAGCAGCCAAGTGCGTTGGGGTAGGAAGACTGAAGCTTTCTTT.

The chain is built from TRBV27 and TRBJ2-6; either TRBD1 or TRBD2 may supply D (6 bases each). Trimming cost V 1 base and J 2 bases, with 9 bases left between them. Germline lookup yields CDR1 MNHEY and CDR2 SMNVEV (reference sequence). There are 16 residues in the CDR3. CDR3 coding DNA: TGTGCCAGCAGTTTATGGGGGGCGCCTGGGGCCAACGTCCTGACTTTC. Translated, it gives CASSLWGAPGANVLTF.

The chain combines TRBV5-1 with TRBJ2-7, with 8 bases that match TRBD1. V dropped 4 bases and J dropped 2; count of bases not matched to a gene: 5. This CDR3 has 14 residues. CDR1 SGHRS and CDR2 YFSETQ come from the germline V gene. CDR3 loop: CASSLQGDPYEQYF. Here the CDR3 DNA reads TGCGCCAGCAGCCTACAGGGGGACCCCTACGAGCAGTACTTC. Full variable domain (remainder filled in from reference TRBV5-1 and TRBJ2-7): KAGVTQTPRYLIKTRGQQVTLSCSPISGHRSVSWYQQTPGQGLQFLFEYFSETQRNKGNFPGRFSGRQFSNSRSEMNVSTLELGDSALYLCASSLQGDPYEQYFGPGTRLTVT.

The J gene is TRBJ1-2, the V gene TRBV9; D is unresolved. The V and J ends lost 6 bases and 3 bases respectively, with 21 bases between them. The CDR3 extends over 16 amino acids. Germline-derived CDR1 and CDR2 are SGDLS and YYNGEE. The CDR3 DNA is TGTGCCAGCACCCTAAATGAGAACAGCGACTACTATGGCTACACCTTC. Protein sequence: CASTLNENSDYYGYTF.

CDR3 bases: TGTGCCAGCAGCCCCACCAGAGAGAACACTGAAGCTTTCTTT. This gives the protein CASSPTRENTEAFF. V is TRBV7-3 and J is TRBJ1-1, with D uncertain. This CDR3 region has 14 residues. The germline V gene encodes CDR1 SGHTA and CDR2 FQGTGA. Trimming took 5 bases from V and 1 from J, leaving 11 bases between them.

The chain links TRBV6-6 to TRBJ1-2; perhaps TRBD1 as D (5 bases). The CDR3 extends over 15 amino acids. Trimming took 7 bases from V and 4 from J, leaving 19 bases between them. Germline CDR1 is MNHNY and CDR2 is SVGAGI (reference sequence). As DNA, the CDR3 is TGTGCCAGCATCTACCAGATGGCAGGGAGCTATGGCTACACCTTC. It specifies CASIYQMAGSYGYTF.

The V gene is TRBV18, the J gene TRBJ2-1; a weak D match, TRBD2 (5 bases). CDR3 length equals 17 residues. Trimming left V 2 bases short and J 1 base short, with 15 bases between. CDR1 and CDR2 (germline): KGHSH, LQKENI. The CDR3 region is CASSPGFGRGSYNEQFF. As DNA, the CDR3 is TGTGCCAGCTCACCAGGTTTCGGCCGGGGTTCCTACAATGAGCAGTTCTTC.

V is TRBV6-1 and J is TRBJ2-3; 8 bases align to TRBD2. Germline assignment: CDR1 MNHNS and CDR2 SASEGT. There are 15 residues in the CDR3. V dropped 6 bases and J dropped 0; count of bases not matched to a gene: 5. DNA for the CDR3: TGTGCCAGCAGCGGAGTAGCGGGGAGCACAGATACGCAGTATTTT. Its translation is CASSGVAGSTDTQYF.

The chain combines TRBV19 with TRBJ1-2; a possible D gene is TRBD1 (6 bases). Germline CDR1 and CDR2: LNHDA and SQIVND (reference sequence). The CDR3 sequence is 15 residues long. V was trimmed by 1 base and J by 2 bases, leaving 11 bases between them. The CDR3 sequence: CASSIGPGANYGYTF. DNA of the CDR3: TGTGCCAGTAGTATAGGTCCGGGGGCGAACTATGGCTACACCTTC.

Only one count was recorded for this clone. The chain uses TRBV27 and TRBJ2-2; 13 bases map to TRBD2. Germline V gives CDR1 MNHEY, CDR2 SMNVEV (reference sequence). V was clipped by 9 bases and J by 7 bases; unmatched bases: 5. The CDR3 is 14 amino acids. CDR3: CASGLAGVIGELFF. DNA of the CDR3: TGTGCCAGTGGACTAGCGGGAGTGATCGGGGAGCTGTTTTTT.

For this clone: One end of the junction fails to match germline, which may point to a read error. J is TRBJ2-1 and V is TRBV30; the D is unclear. This CDR3 has 11 residues. Germline-derived CDR1 and CDR2 are GTSNPN and SVGIG (reference sequence). The CDR3 DNA follows: TGTGCCTCGAGTGTTGCCTATGAGCAGTTCTTC. It specifies CASSVAYEQFF.

This clone was seen more than once but under ten times. The chain recombines TRBV2 with TRBJ2-7; D remains ambiguous. The CDR3 loop spans 14 amino acids. The germline V and J ends were trimmed by 7 bases and 0 bases, with 13 bases remaining between them. CDR1 and CDR2 (germline): SNHLY, FYNNEI. The CDR3 region has the DNA TGTGCCAGCAAGCCCCGCCTATTCTCCTACGAGCAGTACTTC. Translation: CASKPRLFSYEQYF.

The V call is TRBV2, the J call TRBJ1-5; D remains ambiguous. The ends were cut back, 6 bases at V and 5 bases at J, with 14 bases in the middle. The CDR3 consists of 14 residues. CDR1 is SNHLY, CDR2 FYNNEI, per germline. The CDR3 DNA reads as TGTGCCAGCAGATTGACGGCCGGTGATCAGCCCCAGCATTTT. Encoded protein: CASRLTAGDQPQHF.

The J gene is TRBJ2-5, the V gene TRBV5-1; D uncertain. Germline CDR1 is SGHRS and CDR2 is YFSETQ. Between the trimmed V and J ends, which lost 4 bases and 5 bases, there was a span of 12 bases. The CDR3 runs 13 residues. The CDR3 reads CASSIQRRETQYF. The CDR3 bases are TGCGCCAGCAGCATTCAAAGACGGGAGACCCAGTACTTC.

The chain is built from TRBV2 and TRBJ1-1; D is ambiguous. The CDR3 contains 13 residues. Germline V gives CDR1 SNHLY, CDR2 FYNNEI. V was shortened by 7 bases and J by 0 bases, with 9 bases between the two germline ends. For the CDR3, the DNA is TGTGCCAGCAATGGAGAATTGAACACTGAAGCTTTCTTT. Translating it yields CASNGELNTEAFF.

DNA of the CDR3: TGCGCCAGCAGTGACGGGACAGGAATACGTGTGGACGAGCAGTACTTC. Its translation is CASSDGTGIRVDEQYF. The chain carries TRBV10-2 and TRBJ2-7; TRBD1 matches 8 bases. Unmatched junction bases numbered 12, after V lost 3 bases and J lost 5 bases. The germline V gene has CDR1 WSHSY and CDR2 SAAADI. CDR3 size: 16 residues.

For the CDR3, the DNA is TGTGCCAGCAGTGAACAGGGGGCGGACACTGAAGCTTTCTTT. It is translated as CASSEQGADTEAFF. The chain employs TRBV6-1 and TRBJ1-1; 8 bases agree with TRBD1. Trimming cost V 2 bases and J 3 bases; bases outside gene matches: 2. The CDR3 runs 14 residues. Germline-derived CDR1 and CDR2 are MNHNS and SASEGT.

In this sample, this clone turned up once. Here the CDR3 DNA reads TGCGCCACCTCGGGACATCCTCGGTTCCTCTTTTCAGATACGCAGTATTTT. Its translation is CATSGHPRFLFSDTQYF. This chain connects TRBV5-1 to TRBJ2-3, with a weak D call TRBD1 (6 bases). The CDR3 is made up of 17 amino acids. Trimming left V 9 bases short and J 4 bases short, with 27 bases between. Germline V gene lookup returns CDR1 SGHRS and CDR2 YFSETQ.

The chain links TRBV19 to TRBJ2-7; no reliable D call. Between the trimmed V and J ends, which lost 3 bases and 3 bases, there was a span of 12 bases. Germline V CDR1 and CDR2: LNHDA, SQIVND (reference sequence). CDR3 length: 14 residues. The CDR3 loop is CASSIWANGYEQYF. CDR3 bases: TGTGCCAGTAGTATCTGGGCGAACGGCTACGAGCAGTACTTC.

The chain joins TRBV6-6 to TRBJ2-5; TRBD2 agrees at 8 bases. CDR1 is MNHNY and CDR2 is SVGAGI in the germline V gene (reference sequence). With 8 bases clipped from V and 8 bases from J, the junction kept 13 bases outside the gene matches. The CDR3 runs 14 residues. The CDR3 DNA sequence: TGTGCCAGCGGTCGTGATAGCGGGATTCCCACCCAGTACTTC. Translated, it gives CASGRDSGIPTQYF.

The table lists this clone with a count of one. The chain joins TRBV6-6 to TRBJ1-5; no clear D gene. The V end was cut by 0 bases, the J end by 9 bases, with 6 bases between. Germline V lookup: CDR1 MNHNY, CDR2 SVGAGI (reference sequence). This CDR3 is built from 12 residues. CDR3 protein: CASSYSRGPQHF. CDR3 coding DNA: TGTGCCAGCAGTTACTCGAGAGGGCCCCAGCATTTT.

The rearrangement links TRBV7-9 to TRBJ2-5; perhaps TRBD2 as D (6 bases). V was shortened by 3 bases and J by 3 bases, with 11 bases between the two germline ends. The CDR3 is 14 amino acids. Germline V gene sequence: CDR1 SEHNR, CDR2 FQNEAQ (reference sequence). CDR3 region: CASSFGGSKETQYF. In DNA form, the CDR3 reads TGTGCCAGCAGCTTCGGGGGATCAAAAGAGACCCAGTACTTC.